This T cell receptor (beta chain) was retrieved from a study of shared clonotypes between healthy human individuals. TCRdb keeps only in-frame clones here, not all; method: immunoSEQ multiplex PCR. The sample carries about 680,000 clones, around 90% recorded once. The V gene lost 4 bases and the J gene lost 7 bases, with 11 bases spanning the gap. Germline lookup yields CDR1 MDHEN and CDR2 SYDVKM. The CDR3 sequence is 13 residues long. Naive CD8 cells were CD45RO-negative, positively selected for CCR7, excluding terminally differentiated effector memory CD45RA+ cells. Donors had no recently reported acute infections or vaccinations and were HIV-negative.

The chain couples TRBV28 to TRBJ2-1; TRBD2 might be the D (6 bases). The receptor was derived from a man aged 30 to 39 in good health. What was sequenced was naive CD8+ T cells sorted from blood. The CDR3 here is CASSSLARNEQFF. CDR3 sequence (DNA): TGTGCCAGCAGTTCCCTAGCGAGAAATGAGCAGTTCTTC.